This entry lists 5 T cell receptor beta chains sequenced from one sample in a study of shared clonotypes between healthy human individuals. Generated by immunoSEQ multiplex PCR, the TCRdb table keeps only in-frame clones and is missing some. The table has just over 2,000,000 clones, roughly 95% seen once. Material for sequencing was naive CD4+ T cells sorted from blood. Specified subset: CD45RA+ positively selected. Receptors were obtained from a man between 18 and 35 years old in good health.

The V call is TRBV28, the J call TRBJ2-2; D may match TRBD1 or TRBD2 (5 bases each). Trimming took 8 bases from V and 6 from J, leaving 16 bases between them. Looked up from germline, CDR1 is MDHEN and CDR2 is SYDVKM. The CDR3 length is 14 residues. The CDR3 region is CASVGPPKAGELFF. The CDR3 DNA reads as TGTGCCAGCGTGGGACCTCCCAAGGCCGGGGAGCTGTTTTTT.

In regard to this clone: The same CDR3 also results from other DNA sequences found in this sample. The chain carries TRBV2 and TRBJ1-2; no definite D call. V lost 3 bases, J lost 4 bases, and 6 bases lay in between. The V gene's germline CDR1 is SNHLY and CDR2 FYNNEI. CDR3 length: 12 amino acids. CDR3 region: CASSDTSYGYTF. The CDR3 nucleotides read TGTGCCAGCAGTGACACCAGCTATGGCTACACCTTC.

The chain employs TRBV5-1 and TRBJ2-5; 12 positions agree with TRBD2. The germline V gene has CDR1 SGHRS and CDR2 YFSETQ. Unmatched junction bases numbered 4, after V lost 0 bases and J lost 4 bases. The CDR3 sequence is 16 residues long. CDR3 DNA sequence: TGCGCCAGCAGCTTGGCTTCTAGCGGGGGGGCAGAGACCCAGTACTTC. Its translation is CASSLASSGGAETQYF.

The chain couples TRBV7-2 to TRBJ1-2; D not certain. The CDR3 totals 16 residues. Trimming shortened V by 2 bases and J by 4 bases, and 17 bases separated the two germline ends. Germline V CDR1 and CDR2: SGHTA, FQGNSA. CDR3 residues: CASSLSLGSKSYGYTF. CDR3 DNA sequence: TGTGCCAGCAGCTTATCACTAGGGTCAAAAAGCTATGGCTACACCTTC.

This clone was counted once. V gene TRBV4-2 combines with J gene TRBJ2-6, with 11 bases that match TRBD1. V lost 0 bases to trimming and J lost 0 bases; unmatched junction nucleotides: 4. Germline values: CDR1 LGHNA, CDR2 YNFKEQ. The CDR3 spans 19 residues. In nucleotides, the CDR3 is TGTGCCAGCAGCCAAGATGGACAGGGGGCCGACTCTGGGGCCAACGTCCTGACTTTC. It codes for CASSQDGQGADSGANVLTF.